These T cell receptor beta chains were read from a single sample in a study of somatic mutations in cytotoxic T cells in rheumatoid arthritis. The table came from immunoSEQ multiplex PCR; TCRdb's copy has only in-frame clones and leaves some out. The repertoire consists of roughly 15,000 clones, with around four fifths occurring once and the leading ten covering about 21%. Sequenced sample: CD8+ T cells sorted from blood. The receptor source for this set is an adult with rheumatoid arthritis. Each CDR3 is given with its conserved first and last residue. A D gene is named only where the DNA matches it firmly. Clone size appears in some rows only: once, few, many, or a class for an expanded clone.

TGTGCCAGCAGCCGTCCCACAGGGAGCTCCTATAATTCACCCCTCCACTTT,CASSRPTGSSYNSPLHF,NA,NA,TRBV4-2,TRBJ1-6
TGTGCCAGCAGCTTTTGGGACAGCATCTACGAGCAGTACTTC,CASSFWDSIYEQYF,TRBD1,NA,TRBV5-4,TRBJ2-7
TGTGCCAGCAGTTACCCCAGACGGGAGACCCAGTACTTC,CASSYPRRETQYF,NA,NA,TRBV6-5,TRBJ2-5
TGCAGCGTTCTGACAGGGGGCTCCTACGAGCAGTACTTC,CSVLTGGSYEQYF,TRBD1,NA,TRBV29-1,TRBJ2-7
TGTGCCAGCAGTGCGATGGGGCAGGATGGCTACACCTTC,CASSAMGQDGYTF,NA,NA,TRBV6-4,TRBJ1-2
TGTGCCAGTAGTATAGGCGAGTCTGGGGCCAACGTCCTGACTTTC,CASSIGESGANVLTF,NA,once,TRBV19,TRBJ2-6
TGTGCCAGCAGTTACTCGTCGCCCCAGCATTTT,CASSYSSPQHF,NA,NA,TRBV6-6,TRBJ1-5
TGTGCCAGCAGTGCGGCGGGAGTCGTCGACGAGCAGTACTTC,CASSAAGVVDEQYF,TRBD2,NA,TRBV27,TRBJ2-7
TGTGCCTGGAGTGTGGGGCGGACTGAAGCTTTCTTT,CAWSVGRTEAFF,NA,NA,TRBV30,TRBJ1-1
TGTGCCAGCAGGTCCACAGGGGAAACGGGGGAGCAGTACTTC,CASRSTGETGEQYF,TRBD1,NA,TRBV7-6,TRBJ2-7
TGTGCCAGTAGTATTGGCTCAGGGAGGGGTCCTGGAAACACCATATATTTT,CASSIGSGRGPGNTIYF,NA,NA,TRBV19,TRBJ1-3
TGTGCCAGCAGCTTGGACAGGGGGAGGAACTATGGCTACACCTTC,CASSLDRGRNYGYTF,TRBD1,NA,TRBV5-6,TRBJ1-2
TGTGCCAGCAGCGACAGTTCCTACGAGCAGTACTTC,CASSDSSYEQYF,NA,NA,TRBV5-6,TRBJ2-7
TGCGCCAGCAGCTTGGGGGCCAATAGGTTCCGCTCCTACAATGAGCAGTTCTTC,CASSLGANRFRSYNEQFF,NA,NA,TRBV5-1,TRBJ2-1
TGTGCCAGCTTCGTTACCGGGGAGCTGTTTTTT,CASFVTGELFF,NA,once,TRBV18,TRBJ2-2
TGCGCCAGCAGTCCGAGGGAAGGCTACGAGCAGTACTTC,CASSPREGYEQYF,NA,NA,TRBV10-1,TRBJ2-7
TGTGCCAGCAGCTTGGCCGGGACCGAGCAGTACTTC,CASSLAGTEQYF,NA,NA,TRBV5-6,TRBJ2-7
TGTGCCAGCAGTCCCCGGACTAGCGGGAGAACAGATACGCAGTATTTT,CASSPRTSGRTDTQYF,TRBD2,NA,TRBV27,TRBJ2-3
TGTGCCAGCAGTGCCCGGGATCCAACTAATGAAAAACTGTTTTTT,CASSARDPTNEKLFF,NA,NA,TRBV6-1,TRBJ1-4
TGTGCCTGGACCCAGGGAGGGGGGAACACTGAAGCTTTCTTT,CAWTQGGGNTEAFF,NA,NA,TRBV30,TRBJ1-1
TGTGCCAGCAGTGAAGAGGGACACTTTAGCAATCAGCCCCAGCATTTT,CASSEEGHFSNQPQHF,NA,NA,TRBV6-1,TRBJ1-5
TGTGCCATCAGTGCAGCCGGGACAGGGACCTACGAGCAGTACTTC,CAISAAGTGTYEQYF,TRBD1,NA,TRBV10-3,TRBJ2-7
TGCGCCAGCCAACGACAGCGCACCTACGAGCAGTACTTC,CASQRQRTYEQYF,NA,NA,TRBV23-1,TRBJ2-7
TGTGCCAGCAGCCTCCGACTAGCGGGAGGGTACGAGCAGTACTTC,CASSLRLAGGYEQYF,TRBD2,NA,TRBV7-2,TRBJ2-7
TGTGCCAGCCTAGTGGCGGGAGGGCCGACAGATACGCAGTATTTT,CASLVAGGPTDTQYF,TRBD2,NA,TRBV7-2,TRBJ2-3
TGTGCCAGCAGCTCCCGGACGCAGGGCTACACCTTC,CASSSRTQGYTF,NA,NA,TRBV13,TRBJ1-2
TGTGCCAGCAGCTTAGGACTAGCGGGACGCTCTGGGGCCAACGTCCTGACTTTC,CASSLGLAGRSGANVLTF,TRBD2,NA,TRBV7-9,TRBJ2-6
TGTGCCAGCAGTCCGGCGGGGGGACTAGCGGGGGAGCAGTACTTC,CASSPAGGLAGEQYF,TRBD2,NA,TRBV5-6,TRBJ2-7
TGTGCCAGCCGAGACAGTTTTGGCGCGACTGAAGCTTTCTTT,CASRDSFGATEAFF,NA,NA,TRBV28,TRBJ1-1
TGTGCCAGCAGCCTACCGGGACAGGGGTTGTACACCGGGGAGCTGTTTTTT,CASSLPGQGLYTGELFF,TRBD1,NA,TRBV5-6,TRBJ2-2